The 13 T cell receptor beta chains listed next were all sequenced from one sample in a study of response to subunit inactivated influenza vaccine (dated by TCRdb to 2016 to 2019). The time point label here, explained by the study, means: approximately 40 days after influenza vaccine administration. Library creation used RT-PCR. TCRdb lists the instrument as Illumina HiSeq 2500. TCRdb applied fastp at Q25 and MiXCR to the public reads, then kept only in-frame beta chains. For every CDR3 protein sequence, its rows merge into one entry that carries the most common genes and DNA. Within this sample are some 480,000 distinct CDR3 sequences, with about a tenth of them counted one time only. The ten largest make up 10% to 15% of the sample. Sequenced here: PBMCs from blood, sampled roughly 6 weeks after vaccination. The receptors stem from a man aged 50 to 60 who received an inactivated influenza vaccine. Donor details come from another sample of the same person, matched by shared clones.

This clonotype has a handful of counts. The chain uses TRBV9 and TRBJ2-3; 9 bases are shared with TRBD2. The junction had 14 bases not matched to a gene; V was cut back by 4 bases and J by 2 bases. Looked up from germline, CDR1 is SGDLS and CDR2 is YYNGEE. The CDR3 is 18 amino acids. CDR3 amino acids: CASSSPGRLAGNTDTQYF. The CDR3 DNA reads TGTGCCAGCAGCTCCCCCGGACGGCTAGCGGGGAACACAGATACGCAGTATTTT.

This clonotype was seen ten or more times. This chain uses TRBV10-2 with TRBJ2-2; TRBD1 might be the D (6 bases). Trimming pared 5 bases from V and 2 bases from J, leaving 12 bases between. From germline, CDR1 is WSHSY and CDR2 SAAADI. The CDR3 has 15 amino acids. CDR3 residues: CASSSYGTNTGELFF. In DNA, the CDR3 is TGCGCCAGCAGTTCCTACGGGACAAACACCGGGGAGCTGTTTTTT.

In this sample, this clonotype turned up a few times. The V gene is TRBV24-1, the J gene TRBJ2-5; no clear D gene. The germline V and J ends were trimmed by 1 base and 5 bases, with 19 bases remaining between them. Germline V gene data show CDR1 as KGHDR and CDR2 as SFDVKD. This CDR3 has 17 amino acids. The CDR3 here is CATSDLPGRSDEETQYF. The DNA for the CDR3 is TGTGCCACCAGTGATTTACCCGGCAGGTCCGACGAGGAGACCCAGTACTTC.

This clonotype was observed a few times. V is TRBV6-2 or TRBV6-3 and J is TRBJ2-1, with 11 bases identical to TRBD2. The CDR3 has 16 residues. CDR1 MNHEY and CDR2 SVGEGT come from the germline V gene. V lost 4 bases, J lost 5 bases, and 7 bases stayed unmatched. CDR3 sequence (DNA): TGTGCCAGCAGTTCCACTAGCGGGAGTTTTAACAATGAGCAGTTCTTC. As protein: CASSSTSGSFNNEQFF.

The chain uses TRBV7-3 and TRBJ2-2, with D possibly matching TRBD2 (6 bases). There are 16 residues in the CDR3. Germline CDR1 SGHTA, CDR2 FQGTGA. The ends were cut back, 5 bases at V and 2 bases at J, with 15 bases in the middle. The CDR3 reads CASSPRASANTGELFF. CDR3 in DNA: TGTGCCAGCAGCCCGAGGGCTAGCGCTAACACCGGGGAGCTGTTTTTT.

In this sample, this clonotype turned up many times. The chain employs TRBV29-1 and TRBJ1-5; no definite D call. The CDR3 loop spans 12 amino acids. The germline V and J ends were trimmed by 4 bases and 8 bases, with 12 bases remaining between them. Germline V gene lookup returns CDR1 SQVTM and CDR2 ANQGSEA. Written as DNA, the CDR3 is TGCAGCGTTGGAGGGCCCTTGGAGCCCCAGCATTTT. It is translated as CSVGGPLEPQHF.

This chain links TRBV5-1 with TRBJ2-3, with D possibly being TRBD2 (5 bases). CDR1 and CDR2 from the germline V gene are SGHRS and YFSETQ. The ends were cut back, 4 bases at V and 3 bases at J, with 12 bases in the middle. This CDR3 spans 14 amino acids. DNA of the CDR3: TGCGCCAGCAGCCCGGAGGCGGGTACAGATACGCAGTATTTT. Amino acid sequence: CASSPEAGTDTQYF.

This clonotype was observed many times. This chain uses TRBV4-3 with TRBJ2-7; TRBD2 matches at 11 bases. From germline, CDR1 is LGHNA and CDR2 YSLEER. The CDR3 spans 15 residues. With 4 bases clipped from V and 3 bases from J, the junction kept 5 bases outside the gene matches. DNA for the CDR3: TGCGCCAGCAGCCCAGGACTAGCGGGTAACTACGAGCAGTACTTC. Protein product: CASSPGLAGNYEQYF.

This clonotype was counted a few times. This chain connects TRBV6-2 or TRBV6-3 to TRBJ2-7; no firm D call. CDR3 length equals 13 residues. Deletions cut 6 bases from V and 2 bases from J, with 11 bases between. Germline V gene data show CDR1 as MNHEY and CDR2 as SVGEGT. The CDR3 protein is CASRPTATYEQYF. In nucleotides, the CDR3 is TGTGCCAGCAGACCGACTGCCACCTACGAGCAGTACTTC.

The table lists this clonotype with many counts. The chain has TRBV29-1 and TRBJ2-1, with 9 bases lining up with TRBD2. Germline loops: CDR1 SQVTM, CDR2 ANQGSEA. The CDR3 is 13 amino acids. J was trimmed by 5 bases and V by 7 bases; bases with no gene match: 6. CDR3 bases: TGCAGCGGTAAGCGGGAGGTAGACAATGAGCAGTTCTTC. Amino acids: CSGKREVDNEQFF.

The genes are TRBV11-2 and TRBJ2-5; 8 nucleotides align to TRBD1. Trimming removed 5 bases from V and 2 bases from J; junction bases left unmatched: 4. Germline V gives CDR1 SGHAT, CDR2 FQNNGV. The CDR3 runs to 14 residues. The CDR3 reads CASSIRTGQETQYF. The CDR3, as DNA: TGTGCCAGCAGCATACGGACAGGGCAAGAGACCCAGTACTTC.

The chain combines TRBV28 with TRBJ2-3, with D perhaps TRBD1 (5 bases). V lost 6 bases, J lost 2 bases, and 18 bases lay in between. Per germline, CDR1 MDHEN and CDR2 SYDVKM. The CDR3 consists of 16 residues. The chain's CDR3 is CASREPRQYDTDTQYF. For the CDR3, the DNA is TGTGCCAGCAGGGAACCCCGACAGTATGACACAGATACGCAGTATTTT.

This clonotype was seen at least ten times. The CDR3 nucleotides are TGCAGTGCTAGGGAGCCCGGGACAGATACGCAGTATTTT. Its protein product is CSAREPGTDTQYF. This chain uses TRBV20-1 with TRBJ2-3; D gene unclear. Germline V gene data show CDR1 as DFQATT and CDR2 as SNEGSKA (reference sequence). The V end lost 3 bases, the J end lost 3 bases, and 10 bases lay between the germline ends. This CDR3 is 13 amino acids long.